These 23 T cell receptor beta chains share one sample of origin, sequenced in a study of beta chain features in type 1 diabetes. Since all of the isolated RNA was reverse transcribed, expressed TCRB transcripts were what got sequenced. Generated by immunoSEQ multiplex PCR, the TCRdb table keeps only in-frame clones and is missing some. The sample consists of 200,000 to 250,000 clones, 13% to 15% of them appearing once. Sequencing was performed on naive CD4+ T cells from blood. These receptors were taken from a woman aged 40 to 55 in good health.

This clone was recorded a few times. DNA for the CDR3: TGTGCCAGCAGCGCCGGACAGGGAGACTATGGCTACACCTTC. This encodes CASSAGQGDYGYTF. V and J are TRBV2 and TRBJ1-2; the match to TRBD1 covers 8 bases. CDR1 is SNHLY and CDR2 is FYNNEI in the germline V gene. V was clipped by 6 bases and J by 3 bases; unmatched bases: 6. This CDR3 region has 14 residues. The full variable domain, its missing parts supplied by reference TRBV2 and TRBJ1-2, is EPEVTQTPSHQVTQMGQEVILRCVPISNHLYFYWYRQILGQKVEFLVSFYNNEISEKSEIFDDQFSVERPDGSNFTLKIRSTKLEDSAMYFCASSAGQGDYGYTFGSGTRLTVV.

This clone turned up a few times. The DNA for the CDR3 is TGTGCCAGCAGTGAATACCCGGACAGGCCCGGAGGCGAGCAGTACTTC. Encoded protein: CASSEYPDRPGGEQYF. V gene TRBV25-1 combines with J gene TRBJ2-7; 7 bases map to TRBD1. The CDR3 is 16 amino acids. With V trimmed by 0 bases and J by 6 bases, 11 bases remained unmatched. Germline V gene sequence: CDR1 MGHDK, CDR2 SYGVNS.

The V gene is TRBV6-6, the J gene TRBJ2-3; 9 positions agree with TRBD1. Germline V gene data show CDR1 as MNHNY and CDR2 as SVGAGI (reference sequence). The CDR3 is 15 residues long. J lost 4 bases, V lost 6 bases, and 8 bases had no gene match. CDR3 protein: CASSPGQGKPDTQYF. CDR3 nucleotide sequence: TGTGCCAGCAGCCCCGGACAGGGGAAGCCAGATACGCAGTATTTT.

This clone appeared a few times. This sequence joins TRBV19 and TRBJ2-5, with a weak D call TRBD2 (7 bases). The V and J ends lost 4 bases and 0 bases respectively, with 15 bases between them. Germline V CDR1 and CDR2: LNHDA, SQIVND (reference sequence). The CDR3 length is 16 residues. The CDR3 sequence is CASSTRGAGHQETQYF. In DNA form, the CDR3 reads TGTGCCAGTAGTACCCGGGGGGCGGGTCACCAAGAGACCCAGTACTTC.

This clone came up a few times. The V call is TRBV4-2, the J call TRBJ2-3, with D perhaps TRBD2 (5 bases). The CDR3 loop spans 13 amino acids. Germline loops: CDR1 LGHNA, CDR2 YNFKEQ. V was cut by 1 base and J by 4 bases, with 6 bases left in between. CDR3 sequence (DNA): TGTGCCAGCAGCCAAGTAGCGTCAGATACGCAGTATTTT. Its protein is CASSQVASDTQYF.

This clone was seen a handful of times. The V call is TRBV7-6, the J call TRBJ2-1; D is possibly TRBD1 (5 bases). Germline V gives CDR1 SGHVS, CDR2 FNYEAQ. CDR3 size: 15 residues. V dropped 5 bases and J dropped 6 bases, with 17 bases sitting between them. The CDR3 nucleotides are TGTGCCAGCAGCCCGGATGCGTTCAGGGCCAATGAGCAGTTCTTC. Translation gives CASSPDAFRANEQFF.

This clone was seen a few times. The gene calls are TRBV19 and TRBJ1-2; D not resolved. Trimming stripped 7 bases from V and 2 bases from J, with 14 bases between. This CDR3 comprises 14 residues. Germline CDR1 LNHDA, CDR2 SQIVND (reference sequence). The CDR3 bases are TGTGCCAGTACCCCTCGACCGCGGAACTATGGCTACACCTTC. This codes for CASTPRPRNYGYTF. Full variable domain (missing parts from reference TRBV19 and TRBJ1-2): DGGITQSPKYLFRKEGQNVTLSCEQNLNHDAMYWYRQDPGQGLRLIYYSQIVNDFQKGDIAEGYSVSREKKESFPLTVTSAQKNPTAFYLCASTPRPRNYGYTFGSGTRLTVV.

In its sample, this clone was seen a few times. The CDR3, as DNA: TGTGCCAGCAGCTTGACCTTTAGGTCAGGCGCCTCCTACGAGCAGTACTTC. Protein: CASSLTFRSGASYEQYF. The chain carries TRBV5-8 and TRBJ2-7; no firm D call. Trimming took off 1 base at V and 0 bases at J, with 17 bases between the two ends. CDR3 length equals 17 residues. CDR1 and CDR2 (germline): SGHTS, YDEGEE.

This clone was detected a few times. This chain links TRBV6-5 with TRBJ2-3; 12 nucleotides match TRBD2. Germline CDR1 and CDR2: MNHEY and SVGAGI. This CDR3 contains 15 residues. V lost 6 bases to trimming and J lost 2 bases; unmatched junction nucleotides: 3. The CDR3 loop reads CASSGLAGTTDTQYF. For the CDR3, the DNA is TGTGCCAGCAGCGGACTAGCGGGGACCACAGATACGCAGTATTTT.

This rearrangement joins TRBV7-9 to TRBJ1-6; D gene ambiguous. CDR1 is SEHNR, CDR2 FQNEAQ, per germline (reference sequence). CDR3 length: 13 residues. V lost 2 bases, J lost 7 bases, and 6 bases lay in between. DNA of the CDR3: TGTGCCAGCAGCTTAACAGAAAATTCACCCCTCCACTTT. It encodes CASSLTENSPLHF.

Notes on this clone: Other nucleotide sequences from this sample produce the same CDR3. This chain links TRBV5-1 with TRBJ1-1, with D tentatively TRBD1 (5 bases). V lost 0 bases and J lost 3, with 9 bases in between. The CDR3 contains 14 residues. Germline CDR1 SGHRS, CDR2 YFSETQ. The CDR3: CASSLAAGDTEAFF. Written as DNA, the CDR3 is TGCGCCAGCAGCTTGGCGGCGGGGGACACTGAAGCTTTCTTT.

This rearrangement joins TRBV9 to TRBJ1-1; 8 bases are shared with TRBD1. Germline lookup yields CDR1 SGDLS and CDR2 YYNGEE. The length of the CDR3 is 15 residues. With V trimmed by 0 bases and J by 1 base, 2 bases remained unmatched. DNA for the CDR3: TGTGCCAGCAGCGTAGGCGGACAGGGGAACACTGAAGCTTTCTTT. This codes for CASSVGGQGNTEAFF.

This clone was counted a few times. The chain uses TRBV29-1 and TRBJ2-2, with D possibly TRBD1 on 5 matching bases. The CDR3 is 13 residues long. Germline CDR1 SQVTM, CDR2 ANQGSEA. Between the trimmed V and J ends, which lost 1 base and 4 bases, there was a span of 7 bases. The CDR3 region has the DNA TGCAGCGTTGAAGCAGGGTTCACCGGGGAGCTGTTTTTT. It translates to CSVEAGFTGELFF.

This clone was counted between two and nine times. This chain uses TRBV5-1 with TRBJ2-7, with TRBD2 identical over 13 bases. Germline V gives CDR1 SGHRS, CDR2 YFSETQ. With 7 bases clipped from V and 4 bases from J, the junction kept 17 bases outside the gene matches. The CDR3 is 18 residues long. The CDR3 spells CASGLRTGLAGDQYEQYF. CDR3 bases: TGCGCCAGCGGGCTAAGGACAGGACTAGCGGGGGACCAATACGAGCAGTACTTC.

This clone has more than one count but fewer than ten. The chain employs TRBV7-2 and TRBJ1-1; TRBD1 matches at 7 bases. Germline assignment: CDR1 SGHTA and CDR2 FQGNSA. The ends lost 4 bases at V and 5 bases at J; junction bases unmatched: 7. The CDR3 is made up of 14 amino acids. CDR3 loop: CASSYRQGGTEAFF. The CDR3 nucleotides read TGTGCCAGCAGCTACAGACAGGGTGGGACTGAAGCTTTCTTT. The variable domain in full, with the rest retrieved from reference TRBV7-2 and TRBJ1-1, is GAGVSQSPSNKVTEKGKDVELRCDPISGHTALYWYRQSLGQGLEFLIYFQGNSAPDKSGLPSDRFSAERTGGSVSTLTIQRTQQEDSAVYLCASSYRQGGTEAFFGQGTRLTVV.

The rearrangement uses TRBV29-1 and TRBJ1-2; D ambiguous. Germline V gene data show CDR1 as SQVTM and CDR2 as ANQGSEA. Trimming cost V 1 base and J 5 bases, with 5 bases left between them. The CDR3 has 11 residues. The CDR3 DNA is TGCAGCGTTGAAGGAGTTTATGGCTACACCTTC. Protein sequence: CSVEGVYGYTF.

This chain links TRBV19 with TRBJ2-5, with a weak D call TRBD2 (5 bases). The germline CDR1 and CDR2 sequences are LNHDA and SQIVND (reference sequence). With 4 bases removed from V and 4 bases from J, the gap between germline ends came to 7 bases. This CDR3 region has 12 residues. Here the CDR3 reads CASSSRGETQYF. In DNA form, the CDR3 reads TGTGCCAGTAGTAGTCGGGGAGAGACCCAGTACTTC.

This clone appeared a single time. The chain has TRBV4-1 and TRBJ2-5, with D tentatively TRBD2 (6 bases). Per germline, CDR1 MGHRA and CDR2 YSYEKL. This CDR3 is built from 15 residues. V lost 4 bases and J lost 4, with 16 bases in between. The CDR3 reads CASSRPPGVGETQYF. The CDR3 DNA reads as TGCGCCAGCAGCCGACCACCGGGGGTGGGAGAGACCCAGTACTTC.

The chain couples TRBV10-3 to TRBJ1-1, with 8 bases that match TRBD1. Germline lookup yields CDR1 ENHRY and CDR2 SYGVKD. This CDR3 has 16 amino acids. With 2 bases clipped from V and 1 base from J, the junction kept 6 bases outside the gene matches. The CDR3 reads CAISEPDRGRNTEAFF. CDR3 in DNA: TGTGCCATCAGTGAGCCCGACAGGGGCCGGAACACTGAAGCTTTCTTT.

V and J are TRBV21-1 and TRBJ2-5; the table's D call, TRBD2, has no DNA check behind it. TRBV21-1 is a pseudogene. The CDR3 has 14 residues. The CDR3 DNA follows: TGTGCCAGCACGGGGGGGGACATGAAAGAGACCCAGTACTTC. Translation: CASTGGDMKETQYF.

The chain combines TRBV7-2 with TRBJ2-5; 9 bases are a match to TRBD2. CDR1 is SGHTA, CDR2 FQGNSA, per germline. CDR3 size: 15 residues. V was pared by 1 base and J by 4 bases, with 4 bases of the junction left unmatched. The CDR3 reads CASSLETSGRETQYF. CDR3 DNA: TGTGCCAGCAGCTTAGAGACTAGCGGCCGAGAGACCCAGTACTTC.

This sequence joins TRBV5-4 and TRBJ2-5; 7 bases map to TRBD1. Losses at the gene ends were 2 bases for V and 4 bases for J; bases not matched to a gene: 5. The CDR3 totals 14 residues. Germline values: CDR1 SGHNT, CDR2 YYREEE (reference sequence). CDR3 DNA sequence: TGTGCCAGCAGCTTTACAGGGGTTGGAGAGACCCAGTACTTC. Its protein product is CASSFTGVGETQYF.

J is TRBJ1-5 and V is TRBV27; D remains unclear. Looked up from germline, CDR1 is MNHEY and CDR2 is SMNVEV (reference sequence). The CDR3 has 14 amino acids. With 5 bases removed from V and 5 bases from J, the gap between germline ends came to 13 bases. The CDR3 nucleotides read TGTGCCAGCAGTCCCCGTCGAGGCGATCAGCCCCAGCATTTT. Translated: CASSPRRGDQPQHF.